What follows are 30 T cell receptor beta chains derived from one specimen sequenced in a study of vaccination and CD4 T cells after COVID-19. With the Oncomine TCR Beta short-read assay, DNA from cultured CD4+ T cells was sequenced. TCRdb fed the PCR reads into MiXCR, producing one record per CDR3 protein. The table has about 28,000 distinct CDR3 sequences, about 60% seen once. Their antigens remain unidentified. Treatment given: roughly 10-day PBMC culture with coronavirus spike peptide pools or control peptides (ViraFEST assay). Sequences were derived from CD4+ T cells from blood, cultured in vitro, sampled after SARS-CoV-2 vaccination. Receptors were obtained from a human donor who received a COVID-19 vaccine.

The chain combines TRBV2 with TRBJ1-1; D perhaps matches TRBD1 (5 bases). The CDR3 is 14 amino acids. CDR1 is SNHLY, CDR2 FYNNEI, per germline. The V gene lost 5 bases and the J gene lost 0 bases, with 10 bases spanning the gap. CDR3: CASSSRVVNTEAFF. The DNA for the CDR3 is TGTGCCAGCAGTAGCAGGGTCGTGAACACTGAAGCTTTCTTT.

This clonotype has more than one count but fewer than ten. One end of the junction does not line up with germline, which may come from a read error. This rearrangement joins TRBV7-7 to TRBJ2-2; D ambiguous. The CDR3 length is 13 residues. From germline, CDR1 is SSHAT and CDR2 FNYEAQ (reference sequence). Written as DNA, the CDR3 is TGTGCCAGCAGCATAGCGAACACCGGGGAGCTGTTTTTT. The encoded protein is CASSIANTGELFF.

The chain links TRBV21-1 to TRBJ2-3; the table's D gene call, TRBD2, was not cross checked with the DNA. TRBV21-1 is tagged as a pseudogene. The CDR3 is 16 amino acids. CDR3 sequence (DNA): TGTGCCAGCAGCTTGGGAGACACACGCCTTACAGATACGCAGTATTTT. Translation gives CASSLGDTRLTDTQYF.

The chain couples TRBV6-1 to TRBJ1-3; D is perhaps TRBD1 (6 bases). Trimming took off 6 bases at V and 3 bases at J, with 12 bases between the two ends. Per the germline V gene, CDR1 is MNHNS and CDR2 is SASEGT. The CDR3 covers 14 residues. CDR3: CASRTGSVGNTIYF. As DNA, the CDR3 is TGTGCCAGCAGAACAGGGTCCGTTGGAAACACCATATATTTT.

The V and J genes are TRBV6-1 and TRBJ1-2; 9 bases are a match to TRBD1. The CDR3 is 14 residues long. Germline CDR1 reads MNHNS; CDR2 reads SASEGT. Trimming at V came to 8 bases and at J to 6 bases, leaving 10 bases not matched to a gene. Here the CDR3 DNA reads TGTGCCAGCCGATACAGGGGGCTAAGAGATGGCTACACCTTC. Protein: CASRYRGLRDGYTF.

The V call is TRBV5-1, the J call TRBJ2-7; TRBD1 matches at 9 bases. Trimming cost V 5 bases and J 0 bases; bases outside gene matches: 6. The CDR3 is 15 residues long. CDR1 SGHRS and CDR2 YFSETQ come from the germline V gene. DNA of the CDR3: TGCGCCAGCAGACAACCGGGACAGGGCTCCTACGAGCAGTACTTC. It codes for CASRQPGQGSYEQYF.

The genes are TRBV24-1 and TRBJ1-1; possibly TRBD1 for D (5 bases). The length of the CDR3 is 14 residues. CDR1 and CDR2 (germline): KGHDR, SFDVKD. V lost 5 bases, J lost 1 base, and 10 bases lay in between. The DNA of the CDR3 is TGTGCCACCAGTGGTCCAGGGTCGAACACTGAAGCTTTCTTT. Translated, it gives CATSGPGSNTEAFF.

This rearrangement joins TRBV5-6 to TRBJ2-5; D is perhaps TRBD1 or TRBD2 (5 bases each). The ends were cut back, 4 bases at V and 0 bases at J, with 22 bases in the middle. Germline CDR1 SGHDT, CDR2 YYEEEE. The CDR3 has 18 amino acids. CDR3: CASSPGGWAFDNQETQYF. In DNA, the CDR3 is TGTGCCAGCAGCCCTGGGGGTTGGGCATTCGATAACCAAGAGACCCAGTACTTC.

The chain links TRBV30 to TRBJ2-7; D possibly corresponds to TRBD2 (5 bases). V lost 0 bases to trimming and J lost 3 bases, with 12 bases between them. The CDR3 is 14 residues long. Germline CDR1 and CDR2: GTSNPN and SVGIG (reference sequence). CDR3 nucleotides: TGTGCCTGGAGTGTACGAGGGTCCCTCTACGAGCAGTACTTC. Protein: CAWSVRGSLYEQYF.

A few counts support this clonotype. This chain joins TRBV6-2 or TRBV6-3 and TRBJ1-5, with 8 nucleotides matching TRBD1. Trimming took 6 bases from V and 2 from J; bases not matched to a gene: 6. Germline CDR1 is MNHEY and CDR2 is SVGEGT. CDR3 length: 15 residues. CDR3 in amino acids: CASRAPTGGNQPQHF. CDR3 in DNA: TGTGCCAGCAGGGCCCCGACAGGGGGCAATCAGCCCCAGCATTTT.

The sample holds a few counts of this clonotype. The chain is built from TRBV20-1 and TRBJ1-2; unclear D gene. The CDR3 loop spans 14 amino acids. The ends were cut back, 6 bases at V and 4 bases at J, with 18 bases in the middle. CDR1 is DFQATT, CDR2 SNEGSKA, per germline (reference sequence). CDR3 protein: CSAPPLTGIYGYTF. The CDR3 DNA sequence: TGCAGTGCCCCGCCCTTGACGGGAATCTATGGCTACACCTTC.

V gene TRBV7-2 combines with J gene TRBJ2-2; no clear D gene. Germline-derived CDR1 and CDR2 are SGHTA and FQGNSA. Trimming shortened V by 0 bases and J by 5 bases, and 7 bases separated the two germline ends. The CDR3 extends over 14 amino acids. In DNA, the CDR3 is TGTGCCAGCAGCTTAGCTAAAGCAACCGGGGAGCTGTTTTTT. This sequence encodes CASSLAKATGELFF. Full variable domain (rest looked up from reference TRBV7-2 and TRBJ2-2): GAGVSQSPSNKVTEKGKDVELRCDPISGHTALYWYRQSLGQGLEFLIYFQGNSAPDKSGLPSDRFSAERTGGSVSTLTIQRTQQEDSAVYLCASSLAKATGELFFGEGSRLTVL.

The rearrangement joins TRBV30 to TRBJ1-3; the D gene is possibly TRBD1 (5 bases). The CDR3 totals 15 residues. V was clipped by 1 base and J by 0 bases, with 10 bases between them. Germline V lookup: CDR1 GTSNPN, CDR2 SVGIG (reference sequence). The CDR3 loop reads CAWSGQMFSGNTIYF. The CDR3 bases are TGTGCCTGGAGTGGACAGATGTTCTCTGGAAACACCATATATTTT.

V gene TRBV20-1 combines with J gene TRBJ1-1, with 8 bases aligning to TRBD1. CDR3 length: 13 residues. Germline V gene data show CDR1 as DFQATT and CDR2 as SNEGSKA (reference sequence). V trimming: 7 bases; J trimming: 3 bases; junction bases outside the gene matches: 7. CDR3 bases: TGCAGTGTTCGGACAGGGTTGGACACTGAAGCTTTCTTT. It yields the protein CSVRTGLDTEAFF.

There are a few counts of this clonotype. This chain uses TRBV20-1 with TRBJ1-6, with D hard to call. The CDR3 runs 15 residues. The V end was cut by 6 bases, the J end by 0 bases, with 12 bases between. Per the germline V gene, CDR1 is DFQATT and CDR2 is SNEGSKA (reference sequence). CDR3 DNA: TGCAGTGCCAACGGAGGGAGCTCCTATAATTCACCCCTCCACTTT. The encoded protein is CSANGGSSYNSPLHF.

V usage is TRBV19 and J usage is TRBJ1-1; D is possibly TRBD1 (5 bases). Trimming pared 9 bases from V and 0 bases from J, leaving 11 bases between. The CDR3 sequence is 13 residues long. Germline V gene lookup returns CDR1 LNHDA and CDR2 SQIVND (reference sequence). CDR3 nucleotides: TGTGCCAGCAGGGACGACATGAACACTGAAGCTTTCTTT. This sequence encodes CASRDDMNTEAFF.

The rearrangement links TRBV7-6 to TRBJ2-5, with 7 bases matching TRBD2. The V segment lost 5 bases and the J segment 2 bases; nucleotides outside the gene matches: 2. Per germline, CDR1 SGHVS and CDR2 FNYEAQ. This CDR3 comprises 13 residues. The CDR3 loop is CASSRTSQETQYF. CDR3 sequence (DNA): TGTGCCAGCAGCCGGACTAGTCAAGAGACCCAGTACTTC.

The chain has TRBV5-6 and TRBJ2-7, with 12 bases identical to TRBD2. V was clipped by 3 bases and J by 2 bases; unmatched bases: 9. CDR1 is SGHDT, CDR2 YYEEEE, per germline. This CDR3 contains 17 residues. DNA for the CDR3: TGTGCCAGCAGCTACGCAGGACTAGCGGGGAACCCCTACGAGCAGTACTTC. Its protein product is CASSYAGLAGNPYEQYF.

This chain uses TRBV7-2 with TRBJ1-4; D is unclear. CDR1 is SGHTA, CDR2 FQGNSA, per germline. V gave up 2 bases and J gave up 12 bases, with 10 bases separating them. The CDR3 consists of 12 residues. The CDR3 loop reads CASSLIPRELFF. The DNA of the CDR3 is TGTGCCAGCAGCTTAATTCCCCGGGAACTGTTTTTT.

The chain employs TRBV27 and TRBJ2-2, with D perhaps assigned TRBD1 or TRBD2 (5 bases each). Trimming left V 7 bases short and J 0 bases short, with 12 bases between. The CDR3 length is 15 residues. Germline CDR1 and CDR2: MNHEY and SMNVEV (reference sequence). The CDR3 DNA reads TGTGCCAGCACCCATCCGGGGCCGAACACCGGGGAGCTGTTTTTT. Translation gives CASTHPGPNTGELFF.

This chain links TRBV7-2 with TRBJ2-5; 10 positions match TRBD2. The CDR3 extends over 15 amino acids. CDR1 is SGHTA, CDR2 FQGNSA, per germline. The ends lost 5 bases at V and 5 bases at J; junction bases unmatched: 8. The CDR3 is CASSTGTSVWETQYF. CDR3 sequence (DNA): TGTGCCAGCAGCACCGGGACTAGCGTTTGGGAGACCCAGTACTTC.

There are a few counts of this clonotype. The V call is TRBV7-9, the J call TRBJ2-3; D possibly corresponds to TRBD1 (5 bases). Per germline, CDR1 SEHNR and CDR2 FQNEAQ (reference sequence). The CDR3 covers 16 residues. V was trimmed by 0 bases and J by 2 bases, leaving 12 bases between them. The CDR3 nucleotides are TGTGCCAGCAGCTTAGCGCCGGTGGGGCCCACAGATACGCAGTATTTT. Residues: CASSLAPVGPTDTQYF.

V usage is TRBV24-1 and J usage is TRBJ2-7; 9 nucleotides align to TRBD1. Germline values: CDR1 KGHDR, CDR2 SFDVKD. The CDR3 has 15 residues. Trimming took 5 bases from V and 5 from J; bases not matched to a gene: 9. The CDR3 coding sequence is TGTGCCACCAGTGGCAATAGGGACAGGGTGGACGAGCAGTACTTC. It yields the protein CATSGNRDRVDEQYF.

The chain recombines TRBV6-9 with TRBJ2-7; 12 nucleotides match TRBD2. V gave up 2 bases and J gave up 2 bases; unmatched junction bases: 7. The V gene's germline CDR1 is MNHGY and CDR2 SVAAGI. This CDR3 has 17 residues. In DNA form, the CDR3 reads TGTGCCAGCAGTTATCCCCGACTAGCGGGGGCCACCTACGAGCAGTACTTC. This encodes CASSYPRLAGATYEQYF.

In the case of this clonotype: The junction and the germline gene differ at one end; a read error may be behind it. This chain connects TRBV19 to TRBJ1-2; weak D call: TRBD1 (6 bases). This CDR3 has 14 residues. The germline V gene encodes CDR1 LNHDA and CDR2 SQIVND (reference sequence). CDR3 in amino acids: CASSIGRGVRGYTF. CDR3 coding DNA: TGCGCCAGTAGTATTGGCAGGGGAGTACGAGGCTACACCTTC.

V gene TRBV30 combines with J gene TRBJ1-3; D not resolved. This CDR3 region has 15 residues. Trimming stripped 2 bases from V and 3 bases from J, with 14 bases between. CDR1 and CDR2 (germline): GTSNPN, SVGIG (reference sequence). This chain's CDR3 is CAWSMGTAGGNTIYF. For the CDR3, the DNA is TGTGCCTGGAGTATGGGTACGGCGGGTGGAAACACCATATATTTT. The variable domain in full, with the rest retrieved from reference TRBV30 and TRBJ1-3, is SQTIHQWPATLVQPVGSPLSLECTVEGTSNPNLYWYRQAAGRGLQLLFYSVGIGQISSEVPQNLSASRPQDRQFILSSKKLLLSDSGFYLCAWSMGTAGGNTIYFGEGSWLTVV.

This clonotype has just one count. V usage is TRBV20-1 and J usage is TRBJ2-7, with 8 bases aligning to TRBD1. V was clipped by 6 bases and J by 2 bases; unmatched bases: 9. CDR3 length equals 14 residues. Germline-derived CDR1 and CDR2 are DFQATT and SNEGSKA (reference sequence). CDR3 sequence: CSAERTGRPYEQYF. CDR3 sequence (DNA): TGCAGTGCGGAAAGGACAGGGCGGCCCTACGAGCAGTACTTC.

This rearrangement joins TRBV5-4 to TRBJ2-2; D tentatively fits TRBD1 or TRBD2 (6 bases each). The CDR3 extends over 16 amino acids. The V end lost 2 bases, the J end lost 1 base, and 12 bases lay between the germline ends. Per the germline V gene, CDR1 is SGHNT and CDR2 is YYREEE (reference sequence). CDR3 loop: CASSFGRGENTGELFF. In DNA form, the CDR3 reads TGTGCCAGCAGCTTCGGTAGGGGGGAGAACACCGGGGAGCTGTTTTTT.

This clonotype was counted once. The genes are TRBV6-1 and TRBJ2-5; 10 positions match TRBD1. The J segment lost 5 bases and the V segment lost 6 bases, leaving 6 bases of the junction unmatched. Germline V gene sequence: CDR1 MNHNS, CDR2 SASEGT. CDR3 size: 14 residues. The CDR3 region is CASRGQGGEETQYF. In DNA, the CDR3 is TGTGCCAGCAGAGGACAGGGGGGGGAGGAGACCCAGTACTTC.

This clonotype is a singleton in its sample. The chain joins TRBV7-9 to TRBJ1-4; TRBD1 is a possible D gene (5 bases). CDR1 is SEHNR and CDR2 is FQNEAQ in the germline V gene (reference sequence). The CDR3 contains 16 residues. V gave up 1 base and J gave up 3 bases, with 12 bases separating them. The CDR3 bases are TGTGCCAGCAGCTTAGATGGGCAGGGTGCTAATGAAAAACTGTTTTTT. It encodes CASSLDGQGANEKLFF.